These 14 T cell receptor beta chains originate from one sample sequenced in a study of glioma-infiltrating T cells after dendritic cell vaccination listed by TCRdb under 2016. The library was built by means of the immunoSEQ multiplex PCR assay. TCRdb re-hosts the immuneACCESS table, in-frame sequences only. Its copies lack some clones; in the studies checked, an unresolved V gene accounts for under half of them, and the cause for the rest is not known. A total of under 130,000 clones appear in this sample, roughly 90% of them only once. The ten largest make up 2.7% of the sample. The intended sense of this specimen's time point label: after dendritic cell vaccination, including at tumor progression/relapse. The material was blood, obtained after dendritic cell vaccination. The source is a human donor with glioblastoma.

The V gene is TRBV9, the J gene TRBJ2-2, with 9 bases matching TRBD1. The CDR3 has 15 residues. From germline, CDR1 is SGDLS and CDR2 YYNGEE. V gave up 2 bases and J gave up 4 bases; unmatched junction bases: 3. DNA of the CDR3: TGTGCCAGCAGCGTGACGACAGGGGGCACCGGGGAGCTGTTTTTT. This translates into CASSVTTGGTGELFF.

CDR3 sequence (DNA): TGTGCCAGTAGTGCCGGGACACCCTATGAAGCTTTCTTT. This translates into CASSAGTPYEAFF. The rearrangement joins TRBV19 to TRBJ1-1, with D possibly matching TRBD1 (6 bases). V lost 5 bases to trimming and J lost 7 bases, with 14 bases between them. The V gene's germline CDR1 is LNHDA and CDR2 SQIVND (reference sequence). This CDR3 has 13 amino acids.

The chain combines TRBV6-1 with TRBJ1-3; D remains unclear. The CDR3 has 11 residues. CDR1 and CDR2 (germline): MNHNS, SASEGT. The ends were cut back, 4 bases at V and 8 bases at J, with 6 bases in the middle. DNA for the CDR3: TGTGCCAGCAGTGCCCGGGACACCATATATTTT. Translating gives CASSARDTIYF.

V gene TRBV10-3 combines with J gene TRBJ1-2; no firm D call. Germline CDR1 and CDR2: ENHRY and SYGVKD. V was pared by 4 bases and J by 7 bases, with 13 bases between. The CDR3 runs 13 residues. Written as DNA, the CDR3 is TGTGCCATCAGTGTAGGTCGAGAGGGTGGCTACACCTTC. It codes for CAISVGREGGYTF.

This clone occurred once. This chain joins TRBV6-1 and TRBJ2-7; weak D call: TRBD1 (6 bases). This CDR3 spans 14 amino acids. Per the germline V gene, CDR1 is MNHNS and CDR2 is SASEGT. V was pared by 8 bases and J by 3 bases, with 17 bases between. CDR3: CASYGQTLSYEQYF. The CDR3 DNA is TGTGCCAGCTATGGACAGACTTTAAGCTACGAGCAGTACTTC.

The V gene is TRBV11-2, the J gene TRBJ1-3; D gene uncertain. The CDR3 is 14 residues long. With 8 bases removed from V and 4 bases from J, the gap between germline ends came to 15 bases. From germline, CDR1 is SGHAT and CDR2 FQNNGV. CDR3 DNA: TGTGCCAGCGCAATCGCAGTCTCCGGAAACACCATATATTTT. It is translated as CASAIAVSGNTIYF.

The CDR3 reads CASSMASDTEAFF. The CDR3 coding sequence is TGTGCCAGTAGTATGGCCTCTGACACTGAAGCTTTCTTT. The gene calls are TRBV19 and TRBJ1-1; D call uncertain. Per the germline V gene, CDR1 is LNHDA and CDR2 is SQIVND (reference sequence). The CDR3 runs 13 residues. The V end was cut by 3 bases, the J end by 3 bases, with 8 bases between. Full variable domain (outside the CDR3, taken from reference TRBV19 and TRBJ1-1): DGGITQSPKYLFRKEGQNVTLSCEQNLNHDAMYWYRQDPGQGLRLIYYSQIVNDFQKGDIAEGYSVSREKKESFPLTVTSAQKNPTAFYLCASSMASDTEAFFGQGTRLTVV.

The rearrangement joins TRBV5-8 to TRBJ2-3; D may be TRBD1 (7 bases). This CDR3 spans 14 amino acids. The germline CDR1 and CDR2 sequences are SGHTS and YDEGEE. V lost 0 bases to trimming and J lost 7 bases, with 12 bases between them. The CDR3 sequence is CASSLAQGGNTQYF. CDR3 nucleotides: TGTGCCAGCAGCTTGGCCCAGGGGGGCAATACGCAGTATTTT. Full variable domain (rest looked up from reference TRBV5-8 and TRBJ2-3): EAGVTQSPTHLIKTRGQQATLRCSPISGHTSVYWYQQALGLGLQFLLWYDEGEERNRGNFPPRFSGRQFPNYSSELNVNALELEDSALYLCASSLAQGGNTQYFGPGTRLTVL.

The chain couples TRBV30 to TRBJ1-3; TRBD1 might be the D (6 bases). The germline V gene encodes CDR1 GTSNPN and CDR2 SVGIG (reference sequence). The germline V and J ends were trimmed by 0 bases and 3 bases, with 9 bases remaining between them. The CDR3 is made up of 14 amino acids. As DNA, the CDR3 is TGTGCCTGGAGTGTTTCAGGGGTTGGAAACACCATATATTTT. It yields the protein CAWSVSGVGNTIYF.

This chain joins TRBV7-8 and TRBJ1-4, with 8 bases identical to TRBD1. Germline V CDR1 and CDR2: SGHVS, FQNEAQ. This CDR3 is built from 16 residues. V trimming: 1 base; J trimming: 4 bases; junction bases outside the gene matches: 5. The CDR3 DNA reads TGTGCCAGCAGCTTAGTCCACAGGGGGTTTAATGAAAAACTGTTTTTT. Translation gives CASSLVHRGFNEKLFF.

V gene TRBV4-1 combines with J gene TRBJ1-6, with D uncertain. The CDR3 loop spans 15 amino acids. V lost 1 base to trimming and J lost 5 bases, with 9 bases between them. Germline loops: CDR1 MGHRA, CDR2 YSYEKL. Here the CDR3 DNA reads TGCGCCAGCAGCCAAGTTCGTCAGAATAATTCACCCCTCCACTTT. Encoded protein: CASSQVRQNNSPLHF.

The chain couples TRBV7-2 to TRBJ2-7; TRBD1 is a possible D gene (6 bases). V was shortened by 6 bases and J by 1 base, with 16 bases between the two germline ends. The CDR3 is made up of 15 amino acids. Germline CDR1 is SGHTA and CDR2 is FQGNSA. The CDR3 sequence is CASSRRGFRSYEQYF. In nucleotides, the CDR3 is TGTGCCAGCAGTCGAAGGGGGTTTAGGTCCTACGAGCAGTACTTC.

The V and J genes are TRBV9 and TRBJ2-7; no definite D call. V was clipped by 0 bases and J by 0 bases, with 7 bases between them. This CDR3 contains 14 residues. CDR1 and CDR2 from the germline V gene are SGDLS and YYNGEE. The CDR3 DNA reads TGTGCCAGCAGCGTAGCTACAGACTCCTACGAGCAGTACTTC. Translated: CASSVATDSYEQYF. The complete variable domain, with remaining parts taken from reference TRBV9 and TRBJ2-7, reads DSGVTQTPKHLITATGQRVTLRCSPRSGDLSVYWYQQSLDQGLQFLIQYYNGEERAKGNILERFSAQQFPDLHSELNLSSLELGDSALYFCASSVATDSYEQYFGPGTRLTVT.

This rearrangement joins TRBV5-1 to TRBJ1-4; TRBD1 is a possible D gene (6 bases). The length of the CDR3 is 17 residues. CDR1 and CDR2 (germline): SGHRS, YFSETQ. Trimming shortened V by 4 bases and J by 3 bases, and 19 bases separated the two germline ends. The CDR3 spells CASSPRGGRAANEKLFF. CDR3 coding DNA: TGCGCCAGCAGCCCCCGGGGGGGGCGGGCGGCTAATGAAAAACTGTTTTTT.